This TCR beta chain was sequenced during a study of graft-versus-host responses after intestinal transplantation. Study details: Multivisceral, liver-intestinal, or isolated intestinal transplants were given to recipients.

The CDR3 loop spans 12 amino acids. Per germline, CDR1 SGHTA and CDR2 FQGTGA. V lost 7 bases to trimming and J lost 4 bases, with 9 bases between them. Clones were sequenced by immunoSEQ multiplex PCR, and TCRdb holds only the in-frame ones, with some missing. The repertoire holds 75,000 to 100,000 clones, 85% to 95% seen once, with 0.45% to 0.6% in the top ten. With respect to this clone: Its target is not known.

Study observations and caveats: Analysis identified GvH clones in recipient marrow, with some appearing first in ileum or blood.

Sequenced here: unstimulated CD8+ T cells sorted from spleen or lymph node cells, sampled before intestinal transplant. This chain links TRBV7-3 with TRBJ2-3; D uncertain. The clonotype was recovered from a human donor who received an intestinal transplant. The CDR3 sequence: CASTTGSDTQYF. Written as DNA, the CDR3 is TGTGCCAGCACCACGGGTTCAGATACGCAGTATTTT.